The rows below give T cell receptor beta chains drawn from one sample of a study of OX40 agonist ivuxolimab in advanced cancers. Sequencing was performed with immunoSEQ multiplex PCR; in TCRdb, only in-frame clones are kept and a portion is missing. The profile shows approximately 88,000 clones, roughly 90% of them singletons. The sample in question was CD4+ or CD8+ T cells sorted from blood, obtained in a trial of the OX40 agonist ivuxolimab. The receptor set was obtained from an adult with an advanced solid tumor such as melanoma, head and neck, liver or kidney cancer. CDR3s include the opening cysteine and the closing phenylalanine or tryptophan. D genes are given only for firm matches. For some rows the clone size is stated as once, few or many, or as a class when expanded; others skip it.

clone_size	v_call	d_call	j_call	cdr3_aa	cdr3_nt
NA	TRBV11-2	NA	TRBJ1-2	CASSPRPGAYGYTF	TGTGCCAGCAGCCCGAGGCCCGGGGCCTATGGCTACACCTTC
NA	TRBV7-8	NA	TRBJ2-2	CASSRPYTDRTNTGELFF	TGTGCCAGCAGCCGACCCTACACCGACAGGACGAACACCGGGGAGCTGTTTTTT
once	TRBV27	TRBD1	TRBJ2-7	CASSIGQGGYEQYF	TGTGCCAGCAGTATTGGACAGGGGGGCTACGAGCAGTACTTC
NA	TRBV10-3	TRBD1	TRBJ1-6	CAISVGQGNSPLHF	TGTGCCATCAGTGTGGGACAGGGTAATTCACCCCTCCACTTT
NA	TRBV9	TRBD1	TRBJ1-6	CASSSRDRAYNSPLHF	TGTGCCAGCAGCTCCCGGGACAGGGCCTATAATTCACCCCTCCACTTT
once	TRBV5-4	TRBD1	TRBJ1-2	CASSSGTGGVYGYTF	TGTGCCAGCAGCTCCGGGACAGGGGGGGTCTATGGCTACACCTTC
NA	TRBV5-1	TRBD2	TRBJ2-1	CASSLGAGGGNEQFF	TGCGCCAGCAGCTTGGGGGCGGGAGGGGGCAATGAGCAGTTCTTC
NA	TRBV29-1	NA	TRBJ2-3	CSVEGPQEGDTDTQYF	TGCAGCGTTGAAGGCCCCCAAGAGGGGGACACAGATACGCAGTATTTT
NA	TRBV7-8	NA	TRBJ1-3	CASSLGSAPRDGNTIYF	TGTGCCAGCAGCTTAGGTTCGGCGCCAAGGGACGGAAACACCATATATTTT
NA	TRBV27	NA	TRBJ2-2	CASSLVGQGYTGELFF	TGTGCCAGCAGTTTAGTGGGGCAGGGGTACACCGGGGAGCTGTTTTTT
NA	TRBV2	NA	TRBJ2-5	CASSGGRETQYF	TGTGCCAGCTCTGGGGGACGCGAGACCCAGTACTTC
NA	TRBV6-5	NA	TRBJ2-5	CASSYGGTGTLETQYF	TGTGCCAGCAGTTACGGGGGCACCGGGACACTAGAGACCCAGTACTTC
NA	TRBV29-1	TRBD1	TRBJ1-2	CSVERDRDGYTF	TGCAGCGTTGAGAGGGACAGGGATGGCTACACCTTC
NA	TRBV30	NA	TRBJ1-5	CAWSVPGLLSNQPQHF	TGTGCCTGGAGTGTACCAGGGCTCCTTAGCAATCAGCCCCAGCATTTT
NA	TRBV27	NA	TRBJ1-6	CASRGHFGRAYSYNSPLHF	TGTGCCAGCAGAGGCCATTTTGGGAGGGCATACTCCTATAATTCACCCCTCCACTTT
NA	TRBV5-1	TRBD1	TRBJ1-2	CASSPSQTGDGYTF	TGCGCCAGCAGCCCCTCCCAGACAGGGGATGGCTACACCTTC
NA	TRBV30	NA	TRBJ1-2	CATPLHDINYGYTF	TGTGCCACCCCGCTCCATGACATTAACTATGGCTACACCTTC
NA	TRBV15	TRBD2	TRBJ2-1	CATTPRSGRVNEQFF	TGTGCCACCACCCCGAGGAGCGGGAGGGTCAATGAGCAGTTCTTC
NA	TRBV30	NA	TRBJ1-1	CAWSTQGNAEAFF	TGTGCCTGGAGTACCCAGGGGAACGCTGAAGCTTTCTTT
NA	TRBV30	TRBD2	TRBJ2-3	CAWSPGLADTDTQYF	TGTGCCTGGAGTCCGGGACTAGCGGACACAGATACGCAGTATTTT
NA	TRBV5-6	NA	TRBJ2-5	CASSLSGAETQYF	TGTGCCAGCAGCTTGTCGGGAGCAGAGACCCAGTACTTC
NA	TRBV19	TRBD1	TRBJ1-5	CASLDRGGYSNQPQHF	TGTGCCAGCCTAGACAGGGGAGGTTATAGCAATCAGCCCCAGCATTTT
NA	TRBV6-1	NA	TRBJ1-1	CASRSGLSTEAFF	TGTGCCAGTCGTTCGGGCTTAAGCACTGAAGCTTTCTTT
few	TRBV6-1	NA	TRBJ2-7	CASSEARGLEQYF	TGTGCCAGCAGTGAAGCGAGAGGACTCGAGCAGTACTTC
NA	TRBV7-2	TRBD2	TRBJ2-1	CASSPPGLAGRNEQFF	TGTGCCAGCAGCCCCCCGGGACTAGCGGGACGTAATGAGCAGTTCTTC
NA	TRBV19	NA	TRBJ1-6	CASSRTGTAYNSPLHF	TGTGCCAGTAGTAGAACCGGGACTGCCTATAATTCACCCCTCCACTTT
once	TRBV7-3	TRBD1	TRBJ1-6	CASSLTGPSPLHF	TGTGCCAGCAGCTTGACAGGGCCTTCACCCCTCCACTTT
NA	TRBV15	NA	TRBJ2-6	CATSSYPPRVLTF	TGTGCCACCAGCAGTTATCCCCCCCGCGTCCTGACTTTC
NA	TRBV5-1	TRBD2	TRBJ2-3	CASSPYFAGVGDTQYF	TGCGCCAGCAGCCCGTATTTTGCGGGGGTGGGAGATACGCAGTATTTT
NA	TRBV10-3	NA	TRBJ2-1	CAIGRDTGTFDEQFF	TGTGCCATCGGACGGGACACAGGCACGTTCGATGAGCAGTTCTTC
NA	TRBV7-2	NA	TRBJ1-6	CASSLYFQGVGYNSPLHF	TGTGCCAGCAGCTTATATTTTCAGGGTGTGGGGTATAATTCACCCCTCCACTTT
few	TRBV19	NA	TRBJ1-5	CASSTDRKGQPQHF	TGTGCCAGTAGTACCGATAGGAAGGGCCAGCCCCAGCATTTT
NA	TRBV5-1	NA	TRBJ1-2	CASSFRTRGPTNYGYTF	TGCGCCAGCAGCTTTCGAACCCGGGGGCCAACTAACTATGGCTACACCTTC
NA	TRBV2	NA	TRBJ2-2	CASTHSGATGELFF	TGTGCCAGCACCCATAGCGGAGCAACCGGGGAGCTGTTTTTT
few	TRBV29-1	NA	TRBJ1-2	CSAVLQGDYGYTF	TGCAGCGCCGTATTACAGGGAGACTATGGCTACACCTTC
NA	TRBV28	NA	TRBJ1-5	CASSLRKSGNQPQHF	TGTGCCAGCAGTTTAAGGAAATCAGGCAATCAGCCCCAGCATTTT
once	TRBV9	NA	TRBJ1-3	CASSASGNTIYF	TGTGCCAGCAGCGCCTCTGGAAACACCATATATTTT
NA	TRBV7-9	NA	TRBJ1-1	CASSSTGNTEAFF	TGTGCCAGCAGCTCAACGGGGAACACTGAAGCTTTCTTT
NA	TRBV29-1	TRBD2	TRBJ2-3	CSVESRLAGGPVFPDTQYF	TGCAGCGTTGAATCTCGACTAGCGGGGGGGCCTGTTTTTCCAGATACGCAGTATTTT
NA	TRBV9	NA	TRBJ2-1	CASSAMWTDLRGQFF	TGTGCCAGCAGCGCCATGTGGACAGACCTTAGAGGGCAGTTCTTC
NA	TRBV4-1	NA	TRBJ1-4	CASSQEGGQGEKLFF	TGCGCCAGCAGCCAAGAGGGGGGGCAAGGGGAAAAACTGTTTTTT
NA	TRBV14	NA	TRBJ1-1	CASSPPPGRGWTEAFF	TGTGCCAGCAGCCCTCCCCCGGGACGGGGATGGACTGAAGCTTTCTTT
NA	TRBV27	TRBD1	TRBJ2-5	CASSLRGGHETQYF	TGTGCCAGCAGTTTAAGAGGGGGCCATGAGACCCAGTACTTC
NA	TRBV4-2	TRBD1	TRBJ1-6	CASSQLGTGESPLHF	TGTGCCAGCAGCCAACTCGGGACAGGGGAATCACCCCTCCACTTT
few	TRBV2	NA	TRBJ2-7	CATAEQVTYEQYF	TGTGCCACCGCCGAACAGGTTACCTACGAGCAGTACTTC
NA	TRBV18	NA	TRBJ1-4	CASSLRDNLNEKLFF	TGTGCCAGCTCACTCCGGGACAACCTTAATGAAAAACTGTTTTTT
NA	TRBV15	NA	TRBJ2-7	CATSRDSDYRRDEQYF	TGTGCCACCAGCAGAGATTCGGACTACCGAAGGGACGAGCAGTACTTC